The clone carrying this T cell receptor (beta chain) was seen a few times. These data are taken from a study of T cell responses to AZD1222 COVID-19 vaccine. V lost 3 bases and J lost 0, with 8 bases in between. This CDR3 is 14 amino acids long. CDR1 and CDR2 (germline): LGHDT, YNNKEL (reference sequence). This table comes from immunoSEQ multiplex PCR, and its TCRdb copy is limited to in-frame clones, with some not included. Here the sample spans under 95,000 clones, about 92% being singletons. The TCR sequence derives from an adult in good health. This sample comprised peripheral blood, obtained on day 0 of AZD1222 vaccination. The chain uses TRBV3-1 (or the pseudogene TRBV3-2) and TRBJ1-1; D is possibly TRBD1 (5 bases). The CDR3, as DNA: TGTGCCAGCAGCCACCAGGGACTGAACACTGAAGCTTTCTTT. It yields the protein CASSHQGLNTEAFF.